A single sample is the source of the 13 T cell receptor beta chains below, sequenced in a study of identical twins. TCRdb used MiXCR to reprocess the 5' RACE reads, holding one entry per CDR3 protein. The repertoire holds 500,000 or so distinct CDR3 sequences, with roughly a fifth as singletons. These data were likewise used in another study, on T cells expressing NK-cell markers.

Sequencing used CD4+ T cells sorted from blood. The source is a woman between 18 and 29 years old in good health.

CDR3 sequence reads: CSASKTGRAHYGYTF. For the CDR3, the DNA is TGCAGTGCTAGTAAGACCGGCAGGGCCCACTATGGCTACACCTTC. This rearrangement joins TRBV20-1 to TRBJ1-2; perhaps TRBD1 as D (5 bases). Trimming left V 3 bases short and J 3 bases short, with 17 bases between. Germline CDR1 reads DFQATT; CDR2 reads SNEGSKA (reference sequence). This CDR3 spans 15 amino acids.

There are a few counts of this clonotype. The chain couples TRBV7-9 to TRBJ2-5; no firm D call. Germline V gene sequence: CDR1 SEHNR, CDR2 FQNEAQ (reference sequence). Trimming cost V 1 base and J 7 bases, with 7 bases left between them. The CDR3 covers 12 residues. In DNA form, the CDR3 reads TGTGCCAGCAGCTTAGGGGCGGCGACCCAGTACTTC. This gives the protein CASSLGAATQYF. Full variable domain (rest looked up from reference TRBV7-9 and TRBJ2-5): DTGVSQNPRHKITKRGQNVTFRCDPISEHNRLYWYRQTLGQGPEFLTYFQNEAQLEKSRLLSDRFSAERPKGSFSTLEIQRTEQGDSAMYLCASSLGAATQYFGPGTRLLVL.

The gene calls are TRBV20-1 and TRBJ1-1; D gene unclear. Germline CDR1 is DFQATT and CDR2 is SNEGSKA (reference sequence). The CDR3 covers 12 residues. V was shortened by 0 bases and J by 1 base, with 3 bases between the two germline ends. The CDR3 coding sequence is TGCAGTGCTAGAGATGAGAACACTGAAGCTTTCTTT. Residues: CSARDENTEAFF.

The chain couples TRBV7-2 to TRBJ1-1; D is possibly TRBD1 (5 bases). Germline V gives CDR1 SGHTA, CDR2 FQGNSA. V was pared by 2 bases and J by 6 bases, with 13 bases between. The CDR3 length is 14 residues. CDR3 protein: CASSLSVGAPEAFF. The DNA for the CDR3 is TGTGCCAGCAGCTTATCAGTTGGGGCCCCTGAAGCTTTCTTT.

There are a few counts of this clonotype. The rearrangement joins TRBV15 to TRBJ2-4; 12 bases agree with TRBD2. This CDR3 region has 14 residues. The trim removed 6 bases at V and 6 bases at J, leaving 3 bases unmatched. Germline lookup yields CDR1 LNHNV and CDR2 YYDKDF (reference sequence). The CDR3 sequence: CATRTSGSLNIQYF. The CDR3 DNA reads TGTGCCACCAGGACTAGCGGGAGTTTAAACATTCAGTACTTC.

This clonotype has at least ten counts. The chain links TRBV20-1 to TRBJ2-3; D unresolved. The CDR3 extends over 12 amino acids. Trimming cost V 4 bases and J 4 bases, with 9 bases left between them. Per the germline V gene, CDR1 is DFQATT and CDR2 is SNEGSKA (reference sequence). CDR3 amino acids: CSATRAADTQYF. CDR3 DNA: TGCAGTGCTACCCGTGCTGCAGATACGCAGTATTTT.

Here the CDR3 reads CASSVWLAGGTGELFF. CDR3 nucleotides: TGTGCCAGCAGCGTGTGGCTAGCGGGGGGAACCGGGGAGCTGTTTTTT. The chain uses TRBV9 and TRBJ2-2; 11 bases fit TRBD2. CDR1 and CDR2 from the germline V gene are SGDLS and YYNGEE. The CDR3 extends over 16 amino acids. V shed 2 bases and J 5 bases; nucleotides not matched to a gene: 5.

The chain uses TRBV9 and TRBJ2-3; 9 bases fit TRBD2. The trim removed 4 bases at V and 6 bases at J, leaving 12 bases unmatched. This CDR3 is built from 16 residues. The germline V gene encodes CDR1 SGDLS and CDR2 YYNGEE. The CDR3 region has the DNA TGTGCCAGCAGCCCCCGACTAGCGGAGGACCCGGATACGCAGTATTTT. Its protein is CASSPRLAEDPDTQYF. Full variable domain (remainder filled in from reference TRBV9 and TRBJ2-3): DSGVTQTPKHLITATGQRVTLRCSPRSGDLSVYWYQQSLDQGLQFLIQYYNGEERAKGNILERFSAQQFPDLHSELNLSSLELGDSALYFCASSPRLAEDPDTQYFGPGTRLTVL.

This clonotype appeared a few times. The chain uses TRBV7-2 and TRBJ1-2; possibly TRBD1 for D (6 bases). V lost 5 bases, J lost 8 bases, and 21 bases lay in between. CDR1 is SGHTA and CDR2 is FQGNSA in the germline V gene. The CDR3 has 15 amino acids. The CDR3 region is CASSPQRGIQGGYTF. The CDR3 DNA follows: TGTGCCAGCAGCCCCCAGCGGGGGATTCAGGGGGGCTACACCTTC.

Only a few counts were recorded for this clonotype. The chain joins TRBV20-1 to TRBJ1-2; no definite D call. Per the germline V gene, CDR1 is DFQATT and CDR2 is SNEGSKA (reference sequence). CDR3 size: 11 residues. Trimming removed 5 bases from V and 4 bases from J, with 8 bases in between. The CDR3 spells CSAPLGYGYTF. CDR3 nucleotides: TGCAGTGCTCCCCTGGGCTATGGCTACACCTTC.

The CDR3 DNA reads TGCAGTGCTCTGGGGGGGCGCTTGGGGGAAGCTTTCTTT. This gives the protein CSALGGRLGEAFF. The V and J genes are TRBV20-1 and TRBJ1-1; TRBD1 is a possible D gene (6 bases). The germline CDR1 and CDR2 sequences are DFQATT and SNEGSKA (reference sequence). With 5 bases removed from V and 8 bases from J, the gap between germline ends came to 18 bases. CDR3 length: 13 residues.

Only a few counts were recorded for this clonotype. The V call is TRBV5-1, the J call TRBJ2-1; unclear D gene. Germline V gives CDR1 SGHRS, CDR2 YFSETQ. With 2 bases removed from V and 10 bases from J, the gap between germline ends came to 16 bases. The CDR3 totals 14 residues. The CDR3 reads CASSFRTTKREQFF. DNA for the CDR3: TGCGCCAGCAGCTTTCGAACCACTAAACGCGAGCAGTTCTTC.

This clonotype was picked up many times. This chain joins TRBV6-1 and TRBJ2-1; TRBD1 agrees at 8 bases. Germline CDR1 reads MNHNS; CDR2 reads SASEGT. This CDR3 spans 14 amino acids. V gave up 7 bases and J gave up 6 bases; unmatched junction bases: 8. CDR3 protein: CASKVRGPGNEQFF. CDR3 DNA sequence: TGTGCCAGCAAAGTCAGGGGGCCGGGCAATGAGCAGTTCTTC.